These 27 T cell receptor beta chains were all obtained from the same sample, sequenced in a study of blood T cell repertoires in COVID-19. Measured with immunoSEQ multiplex PCR; TCRdb has only the in-frame clones, and not every one. This table holds 120,000 to 150,000 clones, around four fifths found once. Material for sequencing was peripheral blood. The receptors originated from a human donor in a cohort sampled during active COVID-19.

This chain connects TRBV4-2 to TRBJ1-4; maybe TRBD1 (6 bases). The CDR3 consists of 15 residues. CDR1 and CDR2 from the germline V gene are LGHNA and YNFKEQ. Trimming removed 4 bases from V and 6 bases from J, with 15 bases in between. Here the CDR3 reads CASSPWTADYEKLFF. In nucleotides, the CDR3 is TGTGCCAGCAGCCCCTGGACAGCCGACTATGAAAAACTGTTTTTT.

The rearrangement links TRBV10-3 to TRBJ2-7; D is possibly TRBD1 (6 bases). Germline CDR1 and CDR2: ENHRY and SYGVKD. The CDR3 spans 15 residues. Trimming shortened V by 0 bases and J by 0 bases, and 9 bases separated the two germline ends. The CDR3 coding sequence is TGTGCCATCAGTGAGTCGGGGGCAAGCTCCTACGAGCAGTACTTC. Translated, it gives CAISESGASSYEQYF.

The genes are TRBV28 and TRBJ1-2; D is undetermined. This CDR3 region has 14 residues. Trimming removed 6 bases at V and 4 bases at J, with 15 bases between. Germline V gene sequence: CDR1 MDHEN, CDR2 SYDVKM. The CDR3 region has the DNA TGTGCCAGCAGGATCTTCGGGGAGTCCTATGGCTACACCTTC. Its translation is CASRIFGESYGYTF.

This chain joins TRBV6-5 and TRBJ2-5; 8 bases match TRBD2. J gave up 5 bases and V 4 bases, and 9 bases lay outside the gene matches. The CDR3 is made up of 15 amino acids. Germline CDR1 MNHEY, CDR2 SVGAGI. The CDR3 coding sequence is TGTGCCAGCAGTTCTCCGGGACTAGGGGAGGAGACCCAGTACTTC. It yields the protein CASSSPGLGEETQYF.

This chain connects TRBV2 to TRBJ2-1, with unresolved D. CDR3 length equals 13 residues. In germline, CDR1 is SNHLY, CDR2 FYNNEI. Between the trimmed V and J ends, which lost 4 bases and 3 bases, there was a span of 7 bases. CDR3: CASSGILYNEQFF. The CDR3 DNA reads TGTGCCAGCAGTGGTATCCTCTACAATGAGCAGTTCTTC.

This clone was seen only a few times. This sequence joins TRBV7-9 and TRBJ1-1; D is possibly TRBD1 (6 bases). Germline V CDR1 and CDR2: SEHNR, FQNEAQ (reference sequence). The CDR3 length is 14 residues. The ends were cut back, 3 bases at V and 1 base at J, with 9 bases in the middle. CDR3 amino acids: CASSFSDRNTEAFF. The CDR3 coding sequence is TGTGCCAGCAGCTTTTCGGACAGGAACACTGAAGCTTTCTTT. Variable domain in full (rest from reference TRBV7-9 and TRBJ1-1): DTGVSQNPRHKITKRGQNVTFRCDPISEHNRLYWYRQTLGQGPEFLTYFQNEAQLEKSRLLSDRFSAERPKGSFSTLEIQRTEQGDSAMYLCASSFSDRNTEAFFGQGTRLTVV.

A few counts support this clone. The chain is built from TRBV19 and TRBJ2-3, with 8 bases lining up with TRBD1. Germline CDR1 is LNHDA and CDR2 is SQIVND (reference sequence). With V trimmed by 8 bases and J by 0 bases, 7 bases remained unmatched. The CDR3 is 15 amino acids. CDR3 sequence: CASGTRQGSTDTQYF. CDR3 in DNA: TGTGCCAGTGGCACCCGACAGGGGAGCACAGATACGCAGTATTTT.

This rearrangement joins TRBV7-2 to TRBJ2-2; 7 bases match TRBD2. Losses at the gene ends were 5 bases for V and 3 bases for J; bases not matched to a gene: 9. The germline CDR1 and CDR2 sequences are SGHTA and FQGNSA. The CDR3 runs to 16 residues. The chain's CDR3 is CASSPTGAGYTGELFF. CDR3 DNA sequence: TGTGCCAGCAGCCCTACGGGAGCGGGGTACACCGGGGAGCTGTTTTTT.

The chain carries TRBV11-2 and TRBJ2-1; D is ambiguous. CDR3 length: 12 amino acids. With 5 bases removed from V and 7 bases from J, the gap between germline ends came to 9 bases. The germline gives CDR1 SGHAT, CDR2 FQNNGV. In nucleotides, the CDR3 is TGTGCCAGCAGCCCGACGGGTAATGAGCAGTTCTTC. As protein: CASSPTGNEQFF.

The chain combines TRBV7-9 with TRBJ1-2, with a tentative D call TRBD1 (5 bases). V lost 1 base and J lost 3, with 6 bases in between. The CDR3 covers 13 residues. The V gene's germline CDR1 is SEHNR and CDR2 FQNEAQ (reference sequence). CDR3 residues: CASSLVQDYGYTF. The CDR3 DNA sequence: TGTGCCAGCAGCTTAGTACAGGACTATGGCTACACCTTC.

The rearrangement uses TRBV4-1 and TRBJ2-5; no clear D gene. Germline CDR1 MGHRA, CDR2 YSYEKL. This CDR3 has 17 amino acids. Trimming pared 0 bases from V and 5 bases from J, leaving 19 bases between. The CDR3 is CASSQDITASGRETQYF. The CDR3 DNA is TGCGCCAGCAGCCAAGATATAACAGCATCCGGCCGGGAGACCCAGTACTTC.

In this sample, this clone turned up a few times. This sequence joins TRBV7-9 and TRBJ2-3, with 8 bases lining up with TRBD2. The CDR3 is made up of 14 amino acids. V lost 1 base to trimming and J lost 5 bases; unmatched junction nucleotides: 2. The germline CDR1 and CDR2 sequences are SEHNR and FQNEAQ (reference sequence). CDR3 in DNA: TGTGCCAGCAGCTTAGACGGGGGGGTAGATACGCAGTATTTT. Amino acids: CASSLDGGVDTQYF.

This chain uses TRBV27 with TRBJ2-3; D gene uncertain. The germline V and J ends were trimmed by 6 bases and 4 bases, with 5 bases remaining between them. This CDR3 is built from 11 residues. Germline CDR1 reads MNHEY; CDR2 reads SMNVEV (reference sequence). The CDR3 DNA reads as TGTGCCAGCAGCCGGGCAGATACGCAGTATTTT. Residues: CASSRADTQYF.

In its sample, this clone was seen once. CDR3 coding DNA: TGCAGCGTTGAGGGGGGTAGGTCGGTGGCTAGTGATACGCAGTATTTT. Encoded protein: CSVEGGRSVASDTQYF. The chain uses TRBV29-1 and TRBJ2-3, with D tentatively TRBD2 (6 bases). This CDR3 has 16 residues. V lost 3 bases, J lost 6 bases, and 22 bases lay in between. CDR1 and CDR2 (germline): SQVTM, ANQGSEA.

The chain combines TRBV11-2 with TRBJ2-1; the match to TRBD1 covers 11 bases. This CDR3 contains 17 residues. Germline V gene lookup returns CDR1 SGHAT and CDR2 FQNNGV. V lost 1 base to trimming and J lost 9 bases; unmatched junction nucleotides: 11. The CDR3 loop reads CASSLVRDRGSLVEQFF. The CDR3 DNA follows: TGTGCCAGCAGCTTAGTTCGGGACAGGGGGTCCCTGGTTGAGCAGTTCTTC.

The chain joins TRBV10-3 to TRBJ1-1; D perhaps matches TRBD1 (6 bases). Trimming removed 5 bases from V and 5 bases from J, with 12 bases in between. CDR1 is ENHRY, CDR2 SYGVKD, per germline. This CDR3 contains 13 residues. In nucleotides, the CDR3 is TGTGCCATCAGTCTACAGGGTGGTACTGAAGCTTTCTTT. It specifies CAISLQGGTEAFF.

This clone was seen a single time. V and J are TRBV3-1 (or the pseudogene TRBV3-2) and TRBJ2-7; the D is unclear. The CDR3 spans 13 residues. Trimming removed 5 bases at V and 3 bases at J, with 11 bases between. The V gene's germline CDR1 is LGHDT and CDR2 YNNKEL (reference sequence). The CDR3 here is CASSDTYYYEQYF. As DNA, the CDR3 is TGTGCCAGCAGCGATACTTATTACTACGAGCAGTACTTC.

This clone was detected only once. The genes are TRBV7-2 and TRBJ2-2; 9 bases align to TRBD2. The trim removed 5 bases at V and 5 bases at J, leaving 9 bases unmatched. Germline assignment: CDR1 SGHTA and CDR2 FQGNSA. This CDR3 has 16 residues. The chain's CDR3 is CASSPRLAEGTGELFF. CDR3 nucleotide sequence: TGTGCCAGCAGCCCTAGACTAGCGGAGGGGACCGGGGAGCTGTTTTTT.

This clone counts as medium-sized (0.01 to 0.1%). This chain joins TRBV7-3 and TRBJ1-1, with D uncertain. V lost 1 base and J lost 0, with 9 bases in between. There are 15 residues in the CDR3. CDR1 is SGHTA and CDR2 is FQGTGA in the germline V gene. CDR3 nucleotides: TGTGCCAGCAGCTTAAGTGGCAGTCTGAACACTGAAGCTTTCTTT. Protein: CASSLSGSLNTEAFF. The variable domain in full, with the rest retrieved from reference TRBV7-3 and TRBJ1-1, is GAGVSQTPSNKVTEKGKYVELRCDPISGHTALYWYRQSLGQGPEFLIYFQGTGAADDSGLPNDRFFAVRPEGSVSTLKIQRTERGDSAVYLCASSLSGSLNTEAFFGQGTRLTVV.

This chain uses TRBV6-5 with TRBJ1-1; the D gene is possibly TRBD1 (6 bases). The germline gives CDR1 MNHEY, CDR2 SVGAGI. The CDR3 contains 13 residues. V was pared by 6 bases and J by 6 bases, with 14 bases between. In DNA, the CDR3 is TGTGCCAGCAGCCTCAGAGACAGGTCTGAAGCTTTCTTT. Its translation is CASSLRDRSEAFF.

This clone was seen only a few times. The rearrangement joins TRBV7-2 to TRBJ1-3; 7 bases are a match to TRBD1. CDR3 size: 15 residues. Germline values: CDR1 SGHTA, CDR2 FQGNSA. Losses at the gene ends were 6 bases for V and 4 bases for J; bases not matched to a gene: 9. CDR3 nucleotide sequence: TGTGCCAGCAGGAAAGGGGGCCCTTGGGGAAACACCATATATTTT. Amino acid sequence: CASRKGGPWGNTIYF.

This clone occurred once. The rearrangement links TRBV7-8 to TRBJ1-2, with 7 bases fitting TRBD1. CDR3 length: 17 amino acids. Germline trimming cut 0 bases from V and 1 base from J; bases unmatched to any gene: 8. The germline V gene encodes CDR1 SGHVS and CDR2 FQNEAQ. CDR3 sequence: CASSLAPGQIVNYGYTF. In DNA, the CDR3 is TGTGCCAGCAGCTTAGCCCCGGGACAGATAGTTAACTATGGCTACACCTTC.

The chain recombines TRBV7-6 with TRBJ2-3; D remains unclear. The germline gives CDR1 SGHVS, CDR2 FNYEAQ. Trimming took 5 bases from V and 7 from J, leaving 13 bases between them. The CDR3 has 13 amino acids. The CDR3 nucleotides read TGTGCCAGCAGCCAATCTTCGAGAAATACGCAGTATTTT. Amino acid sequence: CASSQSSRNTQYF.

This clone came up once. V usage is TRBV5-6 and J usage is TRBJ2-5, with 7 nucleotides matching TRBD2. The germline gives CDR1 SGHDT, CDR2 YYEEEE. The V segment lost 4 bases and the J segment 4 bases; nucleotides outside the gene matches: 10. CDR3 size: 15 residues. Written as DNA, the CDR3 is TGTGCCAGCAGCGCCCCGGCGGGAGTTGCAGAGACCCAGTACTTC. As protein: CASSAPAGVAETQYF.

CDR3 loop: CASSPQKGTELSTDTQYF. The CDR3 nucleotides read TGTGCCAGCAGTCCTCAAAAAGGGACAGAACTGAGCACAGATACGCAGTATTTT. The genes are TRBV27 and TRBJ2-3; 7 bases fit TRBD1. Germline V gives CDR1 MNHEY, CDR2 SMNVEV (reference sequence). V gave up 5 bases and J gave up 0 bases; unmatched junction bases: 14. This CDR3 is 18 amino acids long.

The rearrangement joins TRBV9 to TRBJ1-2; D gene ambiguous. The CDR3 runs to 12 residues. V was shortened by 4 bases and J by 5 bases, with 9 bases between the two germline ends. The germline CDR1 and CDR2 sequences are SGDLS and YYNGEE. CDR3 amino acids: CASSPPSYGYTF. The CDR3 DNA is TGTGCCAGCAGCCCCCCGAGTTATGGCTACACCTTC. Using reference TRBV9 and TRBJ1-2 for the parts outside the CDR3, the full variable domain is DSGVTQTPKHLITATGQRVTLRCSPRSGDLSVYWYQQSLDQGLQFLIQYYNGEERAKGNILERFSAQQFPDLHSELNLSSLELGDSALYFCASSPPSYGYTFGSGTRLTVV.

The gene calls are TRBV28 and TRBJ1-2, with D perhaps TRBD1 (6 bases). V lost 2 bases to trimming and J lost 8 bases, with 15 bases between them. Germline V gene data show CDR1 as MDHEN and CDR2 as SYDVKM. The CDR3 is 14 amino acids. Written as DNA, the CDR3 is TGTGCCAGCAGTTTACGAGGTTCCAGGGGAGGCTACACCTTC. Protein product: CASSLRGSRGGYTF.